Many counts were recorded for the clone carrying this T cell receptor (beta chain). V was shortened by 0 bases and J by 7 bases, with 10 bases between the two germline ends. Germline V gene lookup returns CDR1 MNHEY and CDR2 SVGAGI. The CDR3 runs 13 residues. This sample was taken from a study of T-cell reconstitution after alpha-beta-depleted transplantation in children. Unique molecular identifiers were incorporated into the prepared TCRbeta library. In TCRdb, the PCR reads were re-called with MiXCR into one record per CDR3 protein. The sample holds a few hundred thousand distinct CDR3 sequences, around 9.7% seen once.

The sample consisted of PBMCs from the stem cell graft donor, taken from the stem cell graft. The source of this sequence is a human donor who donated a stem cell graft to a child with SCID. The chain recombines TRBV6-5 with TRBJ2-7; no reliable D call. Written as DNA, the CDR3 is TGTGCCAGCAGTTACTCCCCCAGTGCTGAGCAGTACTTC. Translated, it gives CASSYSPSAEQYF.